The 17 T cell receptor beta chains presented below share a single source sample, sequenced in a study of shared clonotypes between healthy human individuals (dated by TCRdb to 2019 to 2021). The library was obtained by the immunoSEQ multiplex PCR assay. In TCRdb, the immuneACCESS table is reduced to in-frame sequences with V and J assigned. These tables do not hold every clone; where another copy was compared, an unresolved V gene accounts for under half, and the others remain unexplained. The sample profile shows roughly 700,000 clones; around 91% of them were found once. The ten top clones hold 34% of the sample. Sequenced: memory CD8+ T cells from PBMCs. The cell subset or site label, read with the paper, signifies: CD45RO+ cells pooled with CCR7-negative TemRA cells. Source of these receptors: a man aged 18 to 29 in good health. Some clones in this sample may be carry-over from other donors' samples.

This clone was seen once. The DNA for the CDR3 is TGTGCCAGCAGCGGCCAGGGGGGAAGGGAGCAGTACTTC. It specifies CASSGQGGREQYF. The rearrangement joins TRBV9 to TRBJ2-7; tentatively, D is TRBD1 (7 bases). CDR3 length: 13 residues. V was clipped by 3 bases and J by 7 bases, with 14 bases between them. CDR1 SGDLS and CDR2 YYNGEE come from the germline V gene.

The gene calls are TRBV2 and TRBJ2-2, with 12 bases lining up with TRBD2. After removal of 6 bases from V and 4 bases from J, the junction contained 3 bases not matched to a gene. The germline V gene encodes CDR1 SNHLY and CDR2 FYNNEI. The CDR3 is 15 residues long. CDR3 loop: CASRGLAGLTGELFF. CDR3 sequence (DNA): TGTGCCAGCAGGGGACTAGCGGGTCTCACCGGGGAGCTGTTTTTT. The whole variable domain, filled in from reference TRBV2 and TRBJ2-2, reads EPEVTQTPSHQVTQMGQEVILRCVPISNHLYFYWYRQILGQKVEFLVSFYNNEISEKSEIFDDQFSVERPDGSNFTLKIRSTKLEDSAMYFCASRGLAGLTGELFFGEGSRLTVL.

This sequence joins TRBV27 and TRBJ1-4; 7 bases fit TRBD1. CDR3 size: 14 residues. Germline assignment: CDR1 MNHEY and CDR2 SMNVEV (reference sequence). With V trimmed by 6 bases and J by 3 bases, 4 bases remained unmatched. In DNA form, the CDR3 reads TGTGCCAGCAGGATGGGGACAGCTAATGAAAAACTGTTTTTT. Protein product: CASRMGTANEKLFF. The full variable domain, rest sourced from reference TRBV27 and TRBJ1-4, is EAQVTQNPRYLITVTGKKLTVTCSQNMNHEYMSWYRQDPGLGLRQIYYSMNVEVTDKGDVPEGYKVSRKEKRNFPLILESPSPNQTSLYFCASRMGTANEKLFFGSGTQLSVL.

This chain connects TRBV19 to TRBJ2-2; TRBD2 matches at 10 bases. The germline V gene has CDR1 LNHDA and CDR2 SQIVND (reference sequence). This CDR3 comprises 14 residues. The V segment lost 6 bases and the J segment 7 bases; nucleotides outside the gene matches: 5. CDR3 amino acids: CASSGLAVGGELFF. DNA for the CDR3: TGTGCCAGTAGCGGACTAGCGGTTGGCGGGGAGCTGTTTTTT.

The genes are TRBV7-6 and TRBJ1-1, with a possible D match to TRBD1 (6 bases). The CDR3 runs 17 residues. The germline V and J ends were trimmed by 0 bases and 5 bases, with 19 bases remaining between them. Germline-derived CDR1 and CDR2 are SGHVS and FNYEAQ. CDR3 nucleotides: TGTGCCAGCAGCTTAGCGGAGACAGGTTGGGGTAGAACTGAAGCTTTCTTT. Encoded protein: CASSLAETGWGRTEAFF.

This chain connects TRBV28 to TRBJ2-7; 8 bases match TRBD2. Germline V gives CDR1 MDHEN, CDR2 SYDVKM. The CDR3 totals 15 residues. Germline trimming cut 3 bases from V and 1 base from J; bases unmatched to any gene: 5. The CDR3 is CASSFPREESYEQYF. The CDR3 DNA sequence: TGTGCCAGCAGTTTCCCGCGGGAGGAATCCTACGAGCAGTACTTC.

The chain recombines TRBV29-1 with TRBJ1-2, with D maybe TRBD1 (5 bases). V shed 4 bases and J shed 8 bases, with 20 bases lying between them. Germline V lookup: CDR1 SQVTM, CDR2 ANQGSEA. This CDR3 is 14 amino acids long. CDR3 DNA: TGCAGCGTTGGAGGTTATGGAGGGACTGAGGGCTACACCTTC. This gives the protein CSVGGYGGTEGYTF.

This chain joins TRBV28 and TRBJ2-1, with D unresolved. The CDR3 length is 11 residues. CDR1 and CDR2 from the germline V gene are MDHEN and SYDVKM. Trimming took 10 bases from V and 6 from J, leaving 10 bases between them. CDR3 DNA sequence: TGTGCCATCGGGTTCTCCAATGAGCAGTTCTTC. Amino acid sequence: CAIGFSNEQFF. Variable domain in full (rest from reference TRBV28 and TRBJ2-1): DVKVTQSSRYLVKRTGEKVFLECVQDMDHENMFWYRQDPGLGLRLIYFSYDVKMKEKGDIPEGYSVSREKKERFSLILESASTNQTSMYLCAIGFSNEQFFGPGTRLTVL.

V gene TRBV5-4 combines with J gene TRBJ1-2; TRBD1 matches at 8 bases. V shed 4 bases, J shed 1 base, and the junction held 9 bases outside the gene matches. The CDR3 has 16 residues. Germline CDR1 is SGHNT and CDR2 is YYREEE (reference sequence). The DNA of the CDR3 is TGTGCCAGCAGCAAGGACAGGGTGTGGGATAACTATGGCTACACCTTC. This sequence encodes CASSKDRVWDNYGYTF.

The genes are TRBV27 and TRBJ1-4; 8 bases align to TRBD1. Germline V gene lookup returns CDR1 MNHEY and CDR2 SMNVEV (reference sequence). The CDR3 runs to 18 residues. The ends lost 2 bases at V and 0 bases at J; junction bases unmatched: 8. The CDR3 region has the DNA TGTGCCAGCAGTTTAGTTCGAGACAGGGGAACAACTAATGAAAAACTGTTTTTT. Its translation: CASSLVRDRGTTNEKLFF.

V gene TRBV28 combines with J gene TRBJ1-1, with 8 bases aligning to TRBD1. The J segment lost 7 bases and the V segment lost 6 bases, leaving 7 bases of the junction unmatched. CDR1 is MDHEN, CDR2 SYDVKM, per germline. This CDR3 is 13 amino acids long. In nucleotides, the CDR3 is TGTGCCAGCAGGAGACAGGGGTTAGATGAAGCTTTCTTT. This gives the protein CASRRQGLDEAFF.

CDR3 protein: CASSLEGAEGNTGELFF. The CDR3 DNA reads as TGTGCCAGCAGCTTAGAGGGGGCGGAGGGAAACACCGGGGAGCTGTTTTTT. The chain couples TRBV7-7 to TRBJ2-2; D may be TRBD1 (7 bases). Germline V gives CDR1 SSHAT, CDR2 FNYEAQ (reference sequence). Trimming removed 1 base at V and 2 bases at J, with 14 bases between. This CDR3 is 17 amino acids long.

This clone was seen a handful of times. The CDR3 bases are TGCAGTGCCCCAGGCAGGGAGCAGTACTTC. It is translated as CSAPGREQYF. The genes are TRBV20-1 and TRBJ2-7, with D uncertain. V was pared by 6 bases and J by 7 bases, with 10 bases between. Germline values: CDR1 DFQATT, CDR2 SNEGSKA (reference sequence). This CDR3 is 10 amino acids long.

The chain has TRBV19 and TRBJ1-1; D remains unclear. CDR1 is LNHDA, CDR2 SQIVND, per germline (reference sequence). Trimming took 7 bases from V and 4 from J, leaving 10 bases between them. The CDR3 runs to 12 residues. The CDR3, as DNA: TGTGCCAGTAACGACGGAGGCACTGAAGCTTTCTTT. This codes for CASNDGGTEAFF.

For the CDR3, the DNA is TGTGCCAGCAGTCCGGGGACTAGCGGGAGATTGAGGAATGAGCAGTTCTTC. This translates into CASSPGTSGRLRNEQFF. The gene calls are TRBV27 and TRBJ2-1; 14 bases are a match to TRBD2. CDR1 is MNHEY, CDR2 SMNVEV, per germline (reference sequence). Trimming at V came to 5 bases and at J to 7 bases, leaving 10 bases not matched to a gene. This CDR3 is built from 17 residues.

The chain combines TRBV27 with TRBJ2-5; the match to TRBD2 covers 13 bases. V lost 5 bases to trimming and J lost 11 bases; unmatched junction nucleotides: 8. The CDR3 sequence is 14 residues long. The germline V gene encodes CDR1 MNHEY and CDR2 SMNVEV (reference sequence). The chain's CDR3 is CASSPSTSGRPQYF. CDR3 sequence (DNA): TGTGCCAGCAGTCCCTCGACTAGCGGGAGGCCACAGTACTTC.

This sequence joins TRBV28 and TRBJ2-1; 7 nucleotides align to TRBD2. Germline assignment: CDR1 MDHEN and CDR2 SYDVKM. The CDR3 runs 16 residues. With 3 bases clipped from V and 2 bases from J, the junction kept 7 bases outside the gene matches. The CDR3 reads CASSFLRGSPYNEQFF. In DNA form, the CDR3 reads TGTGCCAGCAGTTTTTTGCGGGGGTCCCCCTACAATGAGCAGTTCTTC.